This T cell receptor beta chain was profiled in a study of T cell responses to AZD1222 COVID-19 vaccine. The assay was immunoSEQ multiplex PCR, and TCRdb's table has in-frame clones only and misses some. The sample comprises 150,000 to 200,000 clones, less than 95% of which are singletons, and less than 6.5% rests with the top ten. The V and J ends lost 2 bases and 2 bases respectively, with 7 bases between them. This CDR3 region has 14 residues. The V gene's germline CDR1 is KGHSH and CDR2 LQKENI. As to this clone: Antigen unknown.

Findings and limits, study-wide: Nearly half of the spike-specific TCRs reportedly recognize variant regions that carry no mutations. With dominance at 160-218 and 743-854, vaccine-associated CD4 TCRs spanned spike. The sample set comprised mostly white British donors with more females, and clonal diversity was possibly underestimated.

This material consisted of peripheral blood, taken 28 days after the second AZD1222 dose. The receptor comes from an adult who received the AZD1222 COVID-19 vaccine. V and J are TRBV18 and TRBJ1-5; D call uncertain. The CDR3 loop is CASSPRQGNQPQHF. The CDR3 DNA follows: TGTGCCAGCTCACCAAGGCAGGGCAATCAGCCCCAGCATTTT.